These T cell receptor beta chains were read from a single sample in a study of control samples from healthy donors and cancer patients. The table came from immunoSEQ multiplex PCR; TCRdb's copy has only in-frame clones and leaves some out. This sample has 150,000 to 200,000 clones, with nearly 90% found just once. Sequenced sample: blood. The receptors were gathered from a woman aged 45-65 years in good health. Both conserved end residues are part of each CDR3. A D gene is named only where the DNA matches it firmly. Where a row states a size, it is once, few, many or the class of an expanded clone; other rows omit it.

clone_size: NA; d_call: NA; j_call: TRBJ1-1; v_call: TRBV4-1; cdr3_nt: TGCGCCAGCAGCCAAGAGGCTGCACCCGAAGCTTTCTTT; cdr3_aa: CASSQEAAPEAFF
clone_size: NA; d_call: NA; j_call: TRBJ1-2; v_call: TRBV6-6; cdr3_nt: TGTGCCAGCAGCCAACGAGTTCTCGATGGCTACACCTTC; cdr3_aa: CASSQRVLDGYTF
clone_size: NA; d_call: TRBD2; j_call: TRBJ2-5; v_call: TRBV9; cdr3_nt: TGTGCCAGCAGCCTTGGGACTAGCGGGAGGACCGAGACCCAGTACTTC; cdr3_aa: CASSLGTSGRTETQYF
clone_size: NA; d_call: NA; j_call: TRBJ1-2; v_call: TRBV5-4; cdr3_nt: TGTGCCAGCAGCTTGGCCAAGGGGGAGGGCTACACCTTC; cdr3_aa: CASSLAKGEGYTF
clone_size: NA; d_call: NA; j_call: TRBJ1-2; v_call: TRBV27; cdr3_nt: TGTGCCAGCAGTTCAACGGTGAACTATGGCTACACCTTC; cdr3_aa: CASSSTVNYGYTF
clone_size: NA; d_call: NA; j_call: TRBJ1-5; v_call: TRBV30; cdr3_nt: TGTGCCTGGAGTGGGGGCCTTTCGATAGGCAATCAGCCCCAGCATTTT; cdr3_aa: CAWSGGLSIGNQPQHF
clone_size: NA; d_call: NA; j_call: TRBJ2-6; v_call: TRBV5-4; cdr3_nt: TGTGCCAGCAGCTCAGGGTCCTCTGGGGCCAACGTCCTGACTTTC; cdr3_aa: CASSSGSSGANVLTF
clone_size: medium-sized; d_call: NA; j_call: TRBJ1-3; v_call: TRBV29-1; cdr3_nt: TGCAGCGCGGCCGTGGGGAATGGAAACACCATATATTTT; cdr3_aa: CSAAVGNGNTIYF
clone_size: NA; d_call: NA; j_call: TRBJ1-6; v_call: TRBV7-6; cdr3_nt: TGTGCCAGCAGTCGGGGGGTCCAGTATAATTCACCCCTCCACTTT; cdr3_aa: CASSRGVQYNSPLHF
clone_size: NA; d_call: TRBD1; j_call: TRBJ1-2; v_call: TRBV3-1/TRBV3-2; cdr3_nt: TGTGCCAGCAGCCAAGAGATGGGTGACAGGGGCTATGGCTACACCTTC; cdr3_aa: CASSQEMGDRGYGYTF
clone_size: NA; d_call: TRBD2; j_call: TRBJ2-2; v_call: TRBV4-1; cdr3_nt: TGCGCCAGCAGCCCCGATCAAACCGCGGGGGGCAGCGGGGAGCTGTTTTTT; cdr3_aa: CASSPDQTAGGSGELFF
clone_size: NA; d_call: TRBD2; j_call: TRBJ2-7; v_call: TRBV11-2; cdr3_nt: TGTGCCAGCGGAATCGTAGCGGGAGCGTCCTACGAGCAGTACTTC; cdr3_aa: CASGIVAGASYEQYF
clone_size: few; d_call: NA; j_call: TRBJ1-5; v_call: TRBV4-3; cdr3_nt: TGCGCCAGCAGCCAAGACGCGATTCCCAATCAGCCCCAGCATTTT; cdr3_aa: CASSQDAIPNQPQHF
clone_size: NA; d_call: TRBD2; j_call: TRBJ2-1; v_call: TRBV10-1; cdr3_nt: TGCGCCAGCAGTGACCGACTAGCGGGAGTTCGGAATGAGCAGTTCTTC; cdr3_aa: CASSDRLAGVRNEQFF
clone_size: NA; d_call: TRBD2; j_call: TRBJ2-1; v_call: TRBV27; cdr3_nt: TGTGCCAGCAGTTTTACTAGCGGGAGCGGCAATGAGCAGTTCTTC; cdr3_aa: CASSFTSGSGNEQFF
clone_size: NA; d_call: NA; j_call: TRBJ2-1; v_call: TRBV7-3; cdr3_nt: TGTGCCAGCAGCCTAGACTACAATGAGCAGTTCTTC; cdr3_aa: CASSLDYNEQFF
clone_size: NA; d_call: NA; j_call: TRBJ1-6; v_call: TRBV9; cdr3_nt: TGTGCCAGCAGCGTAGCTCAGGGTGGGTCACCCCTCCACTTT; cdr3_aa: CASSVAQGGSPLHF
clone_size: NA; d_call: NA; j_call: TRBJ1-1; v_call: TRBV7-3; cdr3_nt: TGTGCCAGCAGCTTAAGTTCCACAGGGGAAGCTTTCTTT; cdr3_aa: CASSLSSTGEAFF
clone_size: few; d_call: NA; j_call: TRBJ2-7; v_call: TRBV28; cdr3_nt: TGTGCCAGCTCGTCCTATGGCTACGAGCAGTACTTC; cdr3_aa: CASSSYGYEQYF
clone_size: NA; d_call: NA; j_call: TRBJ1-2; v_call: TRBV6-5; cdr3_nt: TGTGCCAGCAGCGACAGTCCTCTCGTCGCCTACACCTTC; cdr3_aa: CASSDSPLVAYTF
clone_size: NA; d_call: NA; j_call: TRBJ2-1; v_call: TRBV29-1; cdr3_nt: TGCAGCGTTTGGGAAAATGAGCAGTTCTTC; cdr3_aa: CSVWENEQFF
clone_size: NA; d_call: NA; j_call: TRBJ1-4; v_call: TRBV11-2; cdr3_nt: TGTGCCAGCAGCTTAGTAGTAGGGGGGGCCGAGGAAAAACTGTTTTTT; cdr3_aa: CASSLVVGGAEEKLFF
clone_size: NA; d_call: TRBD1; j_call: TRBJ2-1; v_call: TRBV2; cdr3_nt: TGTGCCAGCAGTGTGCAGGGGGCGTACAATGAGCAGTTCTTC; cdr3_aa: CASSVQGAYNEQFF
clone_size: NA; d_call: TRBD1; j_call: TRBJ1-2; v_call: TRBV30; cdr3_nt: TGTGCTCTTGAGACAGGGATGGAAGGGGGCTACACCTTC; cdr3_aa: CALETGMEGGYTF
clone_size: NA; d_call: NA; j_call: TRBJ2-2; v_call: TRBV7-8; cdr3_nt: TGTGCCAGCAGCCCGCGCCCAAAATCGAACACCGGGGAGCTGTTTTTT; cdr3_aa: CASSPRPKSNTGELFF
clone_size: NA; d_call: TRBD1; j_call: TRBJ2-7; v_call: TRBV25-1; cdr3_nt: TGTGCCAGCACGGGACAGAGTTCCTACGAGCAGTACTTC; cdr3_aa: CASTGQSSYEQYF
clone_size: NA; d_call: NA; j_call: TRBJ1-1; v_call: TRBV18; cdr3_nt: TGTGCCAGCTCGGGGGGCGGCGGCACTGAAGCTTTCTTT; cdr3_aa: CASSGGGGTEAFF
clone_size: NA; d_call: NA; j_call: TRBJ1-3; v_call: TRBV28; cdr3_nt: TGTGCCAGCAGTTTGCCGGCAGCCTCTGGAAACACCATATATTTT; cdr3_aa: CASSLPAASGNTIYF
clone_size: NA; d_call: NA; j_call: TRBJ1-2; v_call: TRBV3-1/TRBV3-2; cdr3_nt: TGTGCCAGCAGCCAAGGAACTACAGGGATAGAAGGCTACACCTTC; cdr3_aa: CASSQGTTGIEGYTF
clone_size: NA; d_call: TRBD1; j_call: TRBJ2-5; v_call: TRBV5-1; cdr3_nt: TGCGCCAGCAGGCGACAGGGACAGGGACAAGAGACCCAGTACTTC; cdr3_aa: CASRRQGQGQETQYF
clone_size: NA; d_call: NA; j_call: TRBJ1-2; v_call: TRBV6-1; cdr3_nt: TGTGCCAGCAGTGAAGGGCAGGTCGGCTATGGCTACACCTTC; cdr3_aa: CASSEGQVGYGYTF
clone_size: NA; d_call: NA; j_call: TRBJ1-3; v_call: TRBV7-2; cdr3_nt: TGTGCCAGCAGCTCAGGGAACTCTGGAAACACCATATATTTT; cdr3_aa: CASSSGNSGNTIYF
clone_size: NA; d_call: TRBD1; j_call: TRBJ1-2; v_call: TRBV4-3; cdr3_nt: TGCGCCAGCAGCCAAGATCTCCCAGGGGGCGCCGGGTTTGGCTATGGCTACACCTTC; cdr3_aa: CASSQDLPGGAGFGYGYTF
clone_size: NA; d_call: NA; j_call: TRBJ2-5; v_call: TRBV2; cdr3_nt: TGTGCCAGCCGATTTGGGGGGATGTTTGGAGAGACCCAGTACTTC; cdr3_aa: CASRFGGMFGETQYF
clone_size: few; d_call: NA; j_call: TRBJ2-7; v_call: TRBV7-2; cdr3_nt: TGTGCCAGCAGCTTAGCGGGAGGTGATTACTTCTCATCAAGAGTCGAGCAGTACTTC; cdr3_aa: CASSLAGGDYFSSRVEQYF
clone_size: NA; d_call: TRBD1; j_call: TRBJ1-3; v_call: TRBV29-1; cdr3_nt: TGCAGCGTTACTGAGGGGGCCAACACCATATATTTT; cdr3_aa: CSVTEGANTIYF
clone_size: NA; d_call: TRBD1; j_call: TRBJ2-3; v_call: TRBV7-2; cdr3_nt: TGTGCCAGCAGCTTAGTTGGAGGGGGGACAGGGGGAGCCGATACGCAGTATTTT; cdr3_aa: CASSLVGGGTGGADTQYF
clone_size: NA; d_call: NA; j_call: TRBJ1-4; v_call: TRBV3-1/TRBV3-2; cdr3_nt: TGTGCCAGCAGCCTTATAAGGGGATTGAATGAAAAACTGTTTTTT; cdr3_aa: CASSLIRGLNEKLFF
clone_size: NA; d_call: TRBD1; j_call: TRBJ1-6; v_call: TRBV28; cdr3_nt: TGTGCCAGCCGATTTCGGGACAGTTCTAATTCACCCCTCCACTTT; cdr3_aa: CASRFRDSSNSPLHF
clone_size: NA; d_call: NA; j_call: TRBJ2-4; v_call: TRBV23-1; cdr3_nt: TGCGCCAGCAGTCAATTATCAGGTTTCTTAGCCAAAAACATTCAGTACTTC; cdr3_aa: CASSQLSGFLAKNIQYF
clone_size: NA; d_call: NA; j_call: TRBJ1-2; v_call: TRBV7-9; cdr3_nt: TGTGCCAGCAGCTTAGCGGCAGCGTATGGCTACACCTTC; cdr3_aa: CASSLAAAYGYTF
clone_size: NA; d_call: NA; j_call: TRBJ1-5; v_call: TRBV6-4; cdr3_nt: TGTGCCAGCAGTGAAATGTGGAATCAGCCCCAGCATTTT; cdr3_aa: CASSEMWNQPQHF
clone_size: NA; d_call: NA; j_call: TRBJ2-2; v_call: TRBV6-5; cdr3_nt: TGTGCCAGCAGTTCCGGTTGGGAATCCGGGGAGCTGTTTTTT; cdr3_aa: CASSSGWESGELFF
clone_size: NA; d_call: NA; j_call: TRBJ2-3; v_call: TRBV4-3; cdr3_nt: TGCGCCAGCAGCCCCTCGACTAGAACAGATACGCAGTATTTT; cdr3_aa: CASSPSTRTDTQYF
clone_size: NA; d_call: NA; j_call: TRBJ1-2; v_call: TRBV18; cdr3_nt: TGTGCCAGCTCACCGACAGGAGGTGGCTACACCTTC; cdr3_aa: CASSPTGGGYTF
clone_size: NA; d_call: TRBD2; j_call: TRBJ2-2; v_call: TRBV2; cdr3_nt: TGTGCCAGTACTAGCGGGAGGGCCACCGGGGAGCTGTTTTTT; cdr3_aa: CASTSGRATGELFF
clone_size: once; d_call: NA; j_call: TRBJ2-7; v_call: TRBV20-1; cdr3_nt: TGCAGCATCCCAAGGGGCGAGCAGTACTTC; cdr3_aa: CSIPRGEQYF
clone_size: NA; d_call: TRBD1; j_call: TRBJ2-7; v_call: TRBV11-3; cdr3_nt: TGTGCCAGCAGCACCGGGACAGGCTACGAGCAGTACTTC; cdr3_aa: CASSTGTGYEQYF
clone_size: NA; d_call: NA; j_call: TRBJ2-7; v_call: TRBV7-2; cdr3_nt: TGTGCCAGCAGTGATACCCTTCTGCAGTACTTC; cdr3_aa: CASSDTLLQYF
clone_size: NA; d_call: TRBD1; j_call: TRBJ1-2; v_call: TRBV7-3; cdr3_nt: TGTGCCAGCAGCTCCGGGACAGGAAGGGGCTACACCTTC; cdr3_aa: CASSSGTGRGYTF
clone_size: few; d_call: NA; j_call: TRBJ1-5; v_call: TRBV19; cdr3_nt: TGTGCCAGTAGTAAGACCGTTGCGCAGCCCCAGCATTTT; cdr3_aa: CASSKTVAQPQHF
clone_size: once; d_call: NA; j_call: TRBJ1-2; v_call: TRBV25-1; cdr3_nt: TGTGCCAGCAGTGCCCCTTCTGGGTTTCCTAACTATGGCTACACCTTC; cdr3_aa: CASSAPSGFPNYGYTF
clone_size: NA; d_call: NA; j_call: TRBJ1-5; v_call: TRBV9; cdr3_nt: TGTGCCAGCAGCGTACAGGGGAATCAGCCCCAGCATTTT; cdr3_aa: CASSVQGNQPQHF